Listed below are T cell receptor beta chains from one sample, sequenced in a study of cytomegalovirus exposure and HLA in healthy donors. Clones were sequenced by immunoSEQ multiplex PCR, and TCRdb holds only the in-frame ones, with some missing. This table holds 140,000 to 150,000 clones, around three quarters found once. The sequenced sample was PBMCs. The receptor source for this set is a woman aged 60-75 years in good health and CMV-seropositive. The CDR3 runs from the conserved cysteine through the conserved F or W. A D gene is named only where the DNA matches it firmly. For some rows the clone size is stated as once, few or many, or as a class when expanded; others skip it.

J: TRBJ2-3
D: TRBD2
size: -
V: TRBV11-2
CDR3: CASSSSGLATTQYF
DNA: TGTGCCAGCAGCTCCTCCGGACTAGCTACTACGCAGTATTTT

J: TRBJ2-7
D: -
size: -
V: TRBV7-9
CDR3: CASSLGQSSYEQYF
DNA: TGTGCCAGCAGCTTAGGACAGAGCTCCTACGAGCAGTACTTC

J: TRBJ1-6
D: TRBD1
size: -
V: TRBV6-5
CDR3: CATAGTGYSPLHF
DNA: TGTGCCACCGCCGGGACAGGGTATTCACCCCTCCACTTT

J: TRBJ2-1
D: TRBD2
size: -
V: TRBV4-1
CDR3: CASSLTSGRADEQFF
DNA: TGCGCCAGCAGCCTAACTAGCGGGAGAGCAGATGAGCAGTTCTTC

J: TRBJ2-1
D: TRBD2
size: few
V: TRBV9
CDR3: CASSVGLAKGHEQFF
DNA: TGTGCCAGCAGCGTAGGACTAGCCAAGGGTCATGAGCAGTTCTTC

J: TRBJ1-1
D: TRBD1
size: few
V: TRBV11-1
CDR3: CASSSRDRVTEAFF
DNA: TGTGCCAGCAGCTCGCGGGACAGGGTCACTGAAGCTTTCTTT

J: TRBJ2-1
D: TRBD2
size: few
V: TRBV9
CDR3: CATSGGSYNEQFF
DNA: TGTGCCACTAGCGGAGGCTCCTACAATGAGCAGTTCTTC

J: TRBJ1-3
D: -
size: -
V: TRBV5-1
CDR3: CASSLQGDTIYF
DNA: TGCGCCAGCAGCTTACAGGGAGACACCATATATTTT

J: TRBJ1-3
D: -
size: -
V: TRBV29-1
CDR3: CSVEDQHSGNTIYF
DNA: TGCAGCGTTGAAGATCAACACAGTGGAAACACCATATATTTT

J: TRBJ1-4
D: -
size: -
V: TRBV7-2
CDR3: CASSLGGREKLFF
DNA: TGTGCCAGCAGCTTAGGCGGGCGGGAAAAACTGTTTTTT

J: TRBJ1-1
D: TRBD1
size: -
V: TRBV5-1
CDR3: CASSPGTGALEAFF
DNA: TGCGCCAGCAGCCCCGGGACAGGGGCCCTAGAAGCTTTCTTT

J: TRBJ2-7
D: TRBD2
size: once
V: TRBV28
CDR3: CASSPPSGTPHEQYF
DNA: TGTGCCAGCAGTCCTCCTAGCGGGACCCCCCACGAGCAGTACTTC

J: TRBJ2-3
D: -
size: few
V: TRBV27
CDR3: CAGHTDTQYF
DNA: TGTGCCGGCCACACAGATACGCAGTATTTT

J: TRBJ2-7
D: -
size: -
V: TRBV28
CDR3: CASTLGARQVGQYF
DNA: TGTGCCAGCACCTTGGGGGCAAGACAGGTTGGGCAGTACTTC

J: TRBJ2-1
D: -
size: many
V: TRBV6-6
CDR3: CASSYRGAGEVEQFF
DNA: TGTGCCAGCAGTTACCGGGGGGCGGGAGAGGTTGAGCAGTTCTTC

J: TRBJ2-7
D: -
size: few
V: TRBV6-1
CDR3: CASSKPGFSYEQYF
DNA: TGTGCCAGCAGTAAACCAGGGTTCTCCTACGAGCAGTACTTC

J: TRBJ2-7
D: TRBD1
size: -
V: TRBV5-1
CDR3: CASRRDSYEQYF
DNA: TGCGCCAGCAGACGGGACAGCTACGAGCAGTACTTC

J: TRBJ1-1
D: -
size: -
V: TRBV6-6
CDR3: CASSYPGNTEAFF
DNA: TGTGCCAGCAGTTACCCAGGGAACACTGAAGCTTTCTTT

J: TRBJ2-2
D: TRBD1
size: -
V: TRBV6-1
CDR3: CASNRRTGFDGELFF
DNA: TGTGCCAGCAATAGAAGGACAGGGTTCGACGGGGAGCTGTTTTTT

J: TRBJ2-1
D: TRBD2
size: -
V: TRBV11-3
CDR3: CASSLRGGLAGREQFF
DNA: TGTGCCAGCAGCTTAAGGGGAGGACTAGCGGGACGTGAGCAGTTCTTC

J: TRBJ2-6
D: TRBD2
size: -
V: TRBV28
CDR3: CASSSPGGRTGANVLTF
DNA: TGTGCCAGCAGTTCCCCGGGGGGAAGAACTGGGGCCAACGTCCTGACTTTC

J: TRBJ1-5
D: -
size: few
V: TRBV19
CDR3: CATDIQGYSNQPQHF
DNA: TGTGCCACCGATATACAGGGTTATAGCAATCAGCCCCAGCATTTT

J: TRBJ2-7
D: TRBD2
size: -
V: TRBV5-4
CDR3: CASSSGTSGTYEQYF
DNA: TGTGCCAGCAGCTCAGGGACTAGCGGGACCTACGAGCAGTACTTC

J: TRBJ2-7
D: -
size: -
V: TRBV6-5
CDR3: CASSSPGSYEQYF
DNA: TGTGCCAGCAGTTCGCCCGGTTCCTACGAGCAGTACTTC

J: TRBJ2-7
D: -
size: -
V: TRBV5-4
CDR3: CASSPGARLGGEQYF
DNA: TGTGCCAGCAGCCCCGGAGCCCGACTAGGTGGGGAGCAGTACTTC

J: TRBJ2-1
D: -
size: -
V: TRBV7-8
CDR3: CASSLGVPLSYNEQFF
DNA: TGTGCCAGCAGCTTAGGCGTACCACTCTCCTACAATGAGCAGTTCTTC

J: TRBJ2-7
D: TRBD2
size: -
V: TRBV27
CDR3: CASSPPPGGASGEYEQYF
DNA: TGTGCCAGCAGTCCACCTCCCGGGGGGGCTTCGGGGGAATACGAGCAGTACTTC

J: TRBJ1-1
D: -
size: -
V: TRBV30
CDR3: CAWSSSDTEAFF
DNA: TGTGCCTGGAGTAGCAGCGACACTGAAGCTTTCTTT

J: TRBJ1-2
D: -
size: -
V: TRBV18
CDR3: CASSPTINYGYTF
DNA: TGTGCCAGCTCACCAACTATTAACTATGGCTACACCTTC

J: TRBJ2-7
D: TRBD2
size: -
V: TRBV30
CDR3: CAWRLGIGLAGDPREQYF
DNA: TGTGCCTGGAGGTTGGGTATTGGACTAGCGGGAGACCCCCGGGAGCAGTACTTC

J: TRBJ1-2
D: TRBD1
size: -
V: TRBV27
CDR3: CASRDRGTYGYTF
DNA: TGTGCCAGCCGGGACAGGGGGACCTATGGCTACACCTTC

J: TRBJ1-1
D: -
size: -
V: TRBV2
CDR3: CASSEATGSEAFF
DNA: TGTGCCAGCAGTGAAGCAACGGGGAGCGAAGCTTTCTTT

J: TRBJ2-7
D: -
size: -
V: TRBV18
CDR3: CATQRSLEDEQYF
DNA: TGTGCCACCCAGAGGTCTCTAGAGGACGAGCAGTACTTC

J: TRBJ2-2
D: TRBD1
size: -
V: TRBV5-1
CDR3: CASSLQGFGELFF
DNA: TGCGCCAGCAGCTTACAGGGGTTCGGGGAGCTGTTTTTT

J: TRBJ2-7
D: -
size: -
V: TRBV18
CDR3: CASSSQPFSYEQYF
DNA: TGTGCCAGCTCATCACAGCCCTTCTCCTACGAGCAGTACTTC

J: TRBJ1-5
D: -
size: -
V: TRBV27
CDR3: CASTQLSGGQPQHF
DNA: TGTGCCAGCACTCAACTTAGCGGGGGTCAGCCCCAGCATTTT